This is a list of T cell receptor beta chains from one sample in a study of blood T cell repertoires in COVID-19. Profiled with immunoSEQ multiplex PCR; TCRdb holds only in-frame clones, not every one. The table has about 97,000 clones, approximately 84% seen once. The sample taken for sequencing was peripheral blood. All receptors come from a man aged 70-80 years with acute or convalescent COVID-19. Both conserved end residues are part of each CDR3. The D gene is left open where the match is weak. Only part of the rows carry a size: once, few, many, or a class if the clone is expanded.

NA | NA | TRBJ1-2 | TRBV19 | TGTGCCAGTCAAAGACCAGGGGACTATGATGGCTACACCTTC | CASQRPGDYDGYTF
NA | NA | TRBJ2-2 | TRBV4-1 | TGCGCCAGCAGCCAAGGTGAACTAGAAATCGGGGAGCTGTTTTTT | CASSQGELEIGELFF
NA | once | TRBJ1-1 | TRBV19 | TGTGCCAGTATAGCAGGGGTGAACACTGAAGCTTTCTTT | CASIAGVNTEAFF
NA | few | TRBJ1-2 | TRBV29-1 | TGCAGCGTCCCCGGGACTGCTAACTATGGCTACACCTTC | CSVPGTANYGYTF
NA | NA | TRBJ2-3 | TRBV5-4 | TGTGCCAGCAGTTACGGGGGTGGGGGTAGCACAGATACGCAGTATTTT | CASSYGGGGSTDTQYF
NA | few | TRBJ2-2 | TRBV5-1 | TGCGCCAGCAGCTTGGCCCCGGGAAAATCGAACACCGGGGAGCTGTTTTTT | CASSLAPGKSNTGELFF
NA | NA | TRBJ1-2 | TRBV14 | TGTGCCAGCAGCCAACCGATACAGGTCGGTGGCTACACCTTC | CASSQPIQVGGYTF
TRBD2 | NA | TRBJ2-3 | TRBV6-2/TRBV6-3 | TGTGCCAGCAGTTTTACCAGCGGGAGTATAAATACGCAGTATTTT | CASSFTSGSINTQYF
NA | few | TRBJ1-6 | TRBV28 | TGTGCCAGCAGTTCAAATTCACCCCTCCACTTT | CASSSNSPLHF
NA | NA | TRBJ2-1 | TRBV29-1 | TGCAGCGTTGGAAGCGGGTACTACAATGAGCAGTTCTTC | CSVGSGYYNEQFF
TRBD1 | NA | TRBJ1-5 | TRBV19 | TGTGCCAGTCGAGACTTGACAGGGGGTGATCAGCCCCAGCATTTT | CASRDLTGGDQPQHF
NA | NA | TRBJ2-7 | TRBV27 | TGTGCCAGCAGCCACGACGGGTCCTCCTACGAGCAGTACTTC | CASSHDGSSYEQYF
NA | NA | TRBJ1-2 | TRBV29-1 | TGCAGCGTGGAGGGACCGTCGCGCTGGGGCTACACCTTC | CSVEGPSRWGYTF
NA | NA | TRBJ2-2 | TRBV29-1 | TGCAGCGTCTATTTGGCCGGGGAGCTGTTTTTT | CSVYLAGELFF